A selection of T cell receptor beta chains follows, all from one sample in a study of T-cell memory formation after mild COVID-19. TCRdb reanalysed the 5' RACE reads using MiXCR and keeps one entry per CDR3 protein. The repertoire includes roughly 580,000 distinct CDR3 sequences, about a sixth of them detected once, and around 12% sits in the top ten. The sequencing input was PBMCs or a T cell subset sorted from them (not recorded which). The receptors were gathered from an adult woman who had mild COVID-19 (a few samples of this study predate the infection). Cell type and time point are not known. CDR3s leave out the opening cysteine and the closing phenylalanine or tryptophan. A D gene is named only where the DNA matches it firmly.

TRBV3-1	TRBJ1-1	NA	ASSQGLGGNTEAF
TRBV18	TRBJ2-3	TRBD1	ASSPPGQRLTDTQY
TRBV15	TRBJ1-4	NA	ATSREKGGGNEKLF
TRBV20-1	TRBJ2-2	NA	SAVPGGRGKAGGELF
TRBV6-1	TRBJ1-5	NA	ASNGQPNQPQH
TRBV7-9	TRBJ2-3	TRBD2	ASQTLADITDTQY
TRBV4-3	TRBJ2-2	NA	ASSQGSGVNTGELF
TRBV12-3/TRBV12-4	TRBJ2-2	TRBD2	ASSFSGRGGELF
TRBV4-3	TRBJ2-1	TRBD2	ASSYGLADEQF
TRBV3-1	TRBJ2-2	NA	ASSQDWRGRRDLFTGELF
TRBV24-1	TRBJ2-5	NA	ATGDSADQETQY
TRBV7-2	TRBJ2-3	TRBD1	ASSPQTGGITDTQY
TRBV12-3/TRBV12-4	TRBJ1-1	TRBD1	ASSPDRVTEAF
TRBV7-2	TRBJ2-7	TRBD2	ASSYEGGGNYEQY
TRBV7-9	TRBJ2-2	TRBD1	ASSSRDRITGELF
TRBV10-3	TRBJ2-3	TRBD2	ATATGGADTQY
TRBV14	TRBJ2-7	NA	ASSQYRTVTYEQY
TRBV7-2	TRBJ2-7	TRBD1	ASSHDRGAYEQY
TRBV5-4	TRBJ2-1	NA	ASSLSRGANEQF
TRBV11-2	TRBJ1-2	TRBD1	ASSSGTGGFGYT
TRBV2	TRBJ2-3	TRBD2	ASSEPAGDTDTQY
TRBV14	TRBJ2-7	NA	ASSFRRRVPSSYEQY
TRBV11-1	TRBJ1-1	TRBD1	ASSKRQGMNTEAF
TRBV4-3	TRBJ1-1	NA	ASSQDPGRTYTEAF
TRBV4-1	TRBJ2-1	NA	ASREPGGPYNEQF
TRBV12-3/TRBV12-4	TRBJ1-5	NA	ASSSAVGNQPQH
TRBV5-1	TRBJ2-5	NA	ASSLFLGRGQETQY
TRBV4-1	TRBJ2-4	NA	ASSQDSLGSAAKNIQY
TRBV4-1	TRBJ2-1	TRBD2	ASSQAPTSGGPNEQF
TRBV7-9	TRBJ2-2	NA	ASFRNTGELF
TRBV20-1	TRBJ2-3	NA	SAVGDTDTQY
TRBV6-5	TRBJ1-2	NA	ASSYSGTTYGYT
TRBV4-1	TRBJ2-3	NA	ASSPRDKGDTQY
TRBV6-5	TRBJ1-1	TRBD1	ASTTGQGGTEAF
TRBV4-3	TRBJ1-1	NA	ASSQSVGEQSEAF
TRBV20-1	TRBJ1-5	TRBD1	SARDRAEPGNQPQH
TRBV7-9	TRBJ2-1	TRBD2	ASSLGGLAGPYNEQF
TRBV5-5	TRBJ1-1	NA	ASSLYRTLNTEAF
TRBV4-3	TRBJ2-7	NA	ASSQESGRVHEQY
TRBV14	TRBJ1-3	TRBD1	ASRLTGGSGNTIY
TRBV7-9	TRBJ2-2	NA	ASSPPRWLATNTGELF
TRBV5-4	TRBJ2-3	TRBD2	ASSSGSGASTDTQY
TRBV11-3	TRBJ2-7	NA	ASSSRSEQGGGEQY
TRBV6-5	TRBJ2-1	NA	ASRTTSSYNEQF
TRBV7-3	TRBJ2-1	TRBD2	ASSLLGSSGRANEQF
TRBV7-8	TRBJ1-6	NA	ASSRSNRNSPLH
TRBV6-6	TRBJ2-7	NA	ASSHPRDSPYEQY
TRBV5-1	TRBJ2-2	NA	ASSSTGLTGELF
TRBV2	TRBJ1-2	NA	ASSGQTPNYGYT
TRBV12-3/TRBV12-4	TRBJ1-3	TRBD1	ASSRTGGSGNTIY